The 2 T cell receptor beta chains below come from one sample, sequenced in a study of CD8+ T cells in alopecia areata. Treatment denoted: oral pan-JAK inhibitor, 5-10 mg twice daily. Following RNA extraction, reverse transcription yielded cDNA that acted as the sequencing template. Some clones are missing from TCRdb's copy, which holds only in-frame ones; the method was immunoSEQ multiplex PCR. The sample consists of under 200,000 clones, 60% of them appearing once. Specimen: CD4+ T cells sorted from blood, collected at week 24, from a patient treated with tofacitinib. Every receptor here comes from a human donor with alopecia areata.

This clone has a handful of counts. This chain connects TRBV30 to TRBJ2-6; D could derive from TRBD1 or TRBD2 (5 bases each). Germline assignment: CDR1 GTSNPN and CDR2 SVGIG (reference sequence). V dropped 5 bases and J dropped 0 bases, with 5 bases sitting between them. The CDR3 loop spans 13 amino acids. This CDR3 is CAWGGSGANVLTF. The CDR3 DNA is TGTGCCTGGGGGGGCTCTGGGGCCAACGTCCTGACTTTC.

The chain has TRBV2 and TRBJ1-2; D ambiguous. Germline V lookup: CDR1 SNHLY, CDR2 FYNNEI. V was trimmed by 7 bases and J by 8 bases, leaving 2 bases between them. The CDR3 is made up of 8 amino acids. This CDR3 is CASTGYTF. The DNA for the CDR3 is TGTGCCAGCACAGGCTACACCTTC.